This T cell receptor (beta chain) was sequenced for a study of blood T cell repertoires in COVID-19 (dated by TCRdb to the early 2020s). For the wider study: Samples covering the acute and convalescent phases of COVID-19 were provided by collaborators in the United States, Italy and Spain. A freely available public database, intended as a resource for researchers studying the immune response to SARS-CoV-2, is where the repertoires were released. Subjects who had been exposed to COVID-19, were actively infected with it, or had recovered from it provided the deeply sampled blood TCRbeta repertoires that made up the dataset. The prospective study material was composed of cDNA or gDNA derived from T cells, B-cell-depleted T cells, or PBMCs. Where available, HLA class I and class II types were taken from metadata supplied by the sample provider and were not determined by assay-based typing. Nearly every sample came with metadata listing a de-identified subject ID, COVID-19 status, age in years and sex. Samples were obtained from the ongoing ImmuneRACE study (first 160 participants) and from some 1,200 subjects provided by 6 global collaborators. Broader findings and caveats from the paper: The amount of clinical and demographic metadata varied by source and participant and was provided uncurated.

A note on this clone: Its antigen remains undetermined. No base quality values were provided; no much bigger clone lies one nucleotide off.

The collaborating institutions used their own protocols to collect whole blood in K2EDTA tubes. For TCRbeta analysis, collaborator samples were shipped as frozen whole blood, as isolated PBMCs, or as DNA extracted from either sample type. For CDR1 and CDR2, the germline V gene lists MGHDK and SYGVNS. Taken from cysteine to phenylalanine, the CDR3 has 15 residues. The read is trimmed to its CDR3 DNA, 45 bases read in frame from base 1. V and J are truncated by 2 bases and 3 bases respectively, leaving an intervening sequence of 11 bases. The immunoSEQ Assay, a bias-controlled multiplex PCR, was used to amplify TCRbeta CDR3 regions from genomic DNA. The authors' pipeline ran thus. The number of nucleated cells in each sample was estimated from the amplification of reference gene primers within the assay. To quantify the absolute abundance of each unique TCRbeta CDR3 rearrangement, sequence reads were collapsed and filtered. For each sample, productive Simpson clonality was calculated as the square root of Simpson's diversity index across productive rearrangements. TCRdb carries this immuneACCESS record with in-frame sequences only. Its versions omit some clonotypes, under half of them owing to an unresolved V gene in the studies checked, with the rest unexplained. That table is the source of V, J and clone size, and D and trimming were worked out from the DNA. The sample has some 230,000 clones on record, around 83% of them singletons. Clones ranked in the top ten supply about 0.91% of the sample.

Sequencing was done on a sample of peripheral blood. The clonotype was recovered from a man aged 35 to 55 with acute or convalescent COVID-19. This sequence uses TRBV25-1 and TRBJ2-1; the D gene is perhaps TRBD2, on 7 matching bases. Here is the DNA: TGTGCCAGCAGTGAACCGGGGGGCGGCTACAATGAGCAGTTCTTC. This translates into CASSEPGGGYNEQFF.